This T cell receptor beta chain was recovered during a study of cytomegalovirus exposure and HLA in healthy donors. The study's findings and limits: In a later analysis, a missense DCLRE1C variant was linked to TCR beta V- and J-gene trimming. Analysis was performed later, and it showed HLA-associated TCR beta chains to be more clonally expanded than equally common others. Previously analyzed data showed that most TCR beta V segments were productive at a frequency of about 90% or about 30%. The majority of CMV-associated TCR beta chains were reported as apparently HLA-restricted in a later analysis.

Remarks on this clone: The antigen remains undetermined.

The PCR contained 60 Vbeta and 13 Jbeta primers. Data came from immunoSEQ multiplex PCR; TCRdb stores just in-frame clones and leaves some out. The data show over 100,000 clones, more than 65% seen once. This clonotype originated in a male donor in good health and CMV-seropositive. The sequencing input was PBMCs.

This CDR3 is CASSPGLGHETQYF. The CDR3 nucleotides read TGTGCCAGCTCACCGGGACTAGGGCACGAGACCCAGTACTTC. The chain couples TRBV18 to TRBJ2-5; TRBD2 agrees at 8 bases. The CDR3 is 14 amino acids. Losses at the gene ends were 3 bases for V and 5 bases for J; bases not matched to a gene: 5. Germline lookup yields CDR1 KGHSH and CDR2 LQKENI.